This T cell receptor beta chain was retrieved from a study of CD8 T cells in ankylosing spondylitis (dated 2017 in TCRdb). Concerning the study at large: The study profiled T cell receptor beta repertoires in healthy donors and ankylosing spondylitis patients to find disease-linked TCR variants. The full study cohort comprised some 27 ankylosing spondylitis patients and 85 to 120 healthy donors. Peripheral blood samples were taken, and synovial fluid was additionally collected from ankylosing spondylitis patients.

This clonotype appeared a single time. Its antigen has not been determined. At one boundary the junction diverges from the germline segment, which might be a read error. The CDR3 runs 12 amino acids, cysteine and phenylalanine included. Of all the DNA, just the CDR3 is kept, 36 bases in frame from base 1. For CDR1 and CDR2, the germline V gene lists MNHEY and SVGEGT. Broad study findings and their caveats: A CD8+ phenotype was shown by the disease-linked clones, which were found at relatively low frequencies in peripheral blood. Some TCR beta motif variants had previously been reported in synovial fluid and blood of reactive arthritis patients, which suggested common disease-initiation mechanisms. The disease-linked clones were reported to be significantly enriched in matched synovial fluid samples from ankylosing spondylitis patients. A TCR beta motif made up of several highly homologous amino acid variants appeared to be characteristic of blood from ankylosing spondylitis patients.

This sample was sequenced with an Illumina HiSeq 2500. Quantitative 5'-RACE with molecular barcodes was used to prepare TCR beta libraries. Per the authors' processing: A new computational method based on a probabilistic model of VDJ rearrangement was used to identify disease-linked TCR variants. Using fastp trimming at Q25 and MiXCR clonotype assembly, TCRdb reanalyzed the public sequencing data and kept in-frame beta chains. Here each entry gathers all rows of one CDR3 protein and keeps the most common genes and DNA. The V and J calls were not made by the authors but by TCRdb's processing. This sample lists 650,000 to 800,000 distinct CDR3 sequences; roughly 19% were detected once. The ten largest clones take up under 20% of the sample.

The material sequenced was blood, either unsorted or a sorted T cell fraction (not recorded which). The receptor was derived from a male donor with ankylosing spondylitis. The chain is encoded by TRBV6-2 or TRBV6-3 joined to TRBJ2-7; the D gene is perhaps TRBD1, on 5 matching bases. The DNA sequence follows: TGTACCAGCAGCCAGGGCTTTGGCGAGCAGTACTTC. This codes for CTSSQGFGEQYF.